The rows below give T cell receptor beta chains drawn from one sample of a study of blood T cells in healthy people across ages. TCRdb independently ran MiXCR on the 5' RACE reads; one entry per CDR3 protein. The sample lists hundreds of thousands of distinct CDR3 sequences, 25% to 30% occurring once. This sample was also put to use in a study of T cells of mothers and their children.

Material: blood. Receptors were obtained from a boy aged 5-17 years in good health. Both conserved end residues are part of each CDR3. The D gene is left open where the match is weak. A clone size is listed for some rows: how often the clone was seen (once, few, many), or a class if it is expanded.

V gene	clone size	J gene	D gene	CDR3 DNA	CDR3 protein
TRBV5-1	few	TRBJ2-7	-	TGCGCCAGCAGCTTGGTGTCAGGGGCCTACGAGCAGTACTTC	CASSLVSGAYEQYF
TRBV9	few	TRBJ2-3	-	TGTGCCAGCAGCGTGGGGGGATCAGTGGATACGCAGTATTTT	CASSVGGSVDTQYF
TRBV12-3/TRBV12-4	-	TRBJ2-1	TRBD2	TGTGCCAGCAGTTTATCTAGCGGGGGGGCAGGTGAGCAGTTCTTC	CASSLSSGGAGEQFF
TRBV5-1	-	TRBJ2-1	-	TGCGCCAGTTCACTCGGGGCGATAGACTACAATGAGCAGTTCTTC	CASSLGAIDYNEQFF
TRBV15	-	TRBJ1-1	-	TGTGCCACCAGCAGAGCCGGCAGTGCGAACACTGAAGCTTTCTTT	CATSRAGSANTEAFF
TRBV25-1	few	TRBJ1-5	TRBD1	TGTGCCAGCAGTGAGCCAGGGGGTGGTCAGCCCCAGCATTTT	CASSEPGGGQPQHF
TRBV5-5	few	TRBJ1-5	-	TGTGCCAGCAGCTTGGGAGGGATCAATCAGCCCCAGCATTTT	CASSLGGINQPQHF
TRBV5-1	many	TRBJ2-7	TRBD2	TGCGCCAGCAGCTTTTCTAGCGGGGGGTTCTACGAGCAGTACTTC	CASSFSSGGFYEQYF
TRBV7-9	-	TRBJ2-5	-	TGTGCCAGCAGCTTACCGGGGGGCGAAAAAGAGTTCTTC	CASSLPGGEKEFF
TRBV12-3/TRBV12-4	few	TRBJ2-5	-	TGTGCCAGCAGTCCTTTAGGGGGGGTACAAGAGACCCAGTACTTC	CASSPLGGVQETQYF
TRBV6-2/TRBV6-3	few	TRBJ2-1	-	TGTGCCAGCAGTTACTCGGAAAGAGGGTTTTCCGTTATTGATGAGCAGTTCTTC	CASSYSERGFSVIDEQFF
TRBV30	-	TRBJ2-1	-	TGTGCCTGGAGTGTACGGAGGACGGGGAGGAATGAGCAGTTCTTC	CAWSVRRTGRNEQFF
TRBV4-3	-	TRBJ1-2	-	TGCGCCAGCAGCCAACTGGTGGGCTATGGCTACACCTTC	CASSQLVGYGYTF
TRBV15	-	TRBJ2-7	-	TGTGCCACCAGCAGATTAACTCAGGGTAATCGCTACGAGCAGTACTTC	CATSRLTQGNRYEQYF
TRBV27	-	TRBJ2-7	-	TGTGCCAGCAGTCCAGGGGGGGGCTGGTACGAGCAGTACTTC	CASSPGGGWYEQYF
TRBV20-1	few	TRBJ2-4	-	TGCAGTGCTCCGCAGGGAGGCAAAAACATTCAGTACTTC	CSAPQGGKNIQYF
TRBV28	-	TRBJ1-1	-	TGTGCCAGCAGTTTAGGGGGGTTTGTGGGGAAAACTGAAGCTTTCTTT	CASSLGGFVGKTEAFF
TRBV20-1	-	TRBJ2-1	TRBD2	TGCAGTGCTGACCCTCCTAGCGGGGGATCCTACAATGAGCAGTTCTTC	CSADPPSGGSYNEQFF
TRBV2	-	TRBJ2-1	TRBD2	TGTGCCAGCAGTTCCACTAGCGGGGGGGCCTCTGAGCAGTTCTTC	CASSSTSGGASEQFF
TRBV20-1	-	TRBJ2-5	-	TGCAGTGCACTCCCCCGGGGACTCTTGGGAGAGACCCAGTACTTC	CSALPRGLLGETQYF
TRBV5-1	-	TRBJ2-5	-	TGCGCCAGCAGCGCCAGGGCGGCCTCGGGGGAGACCCAGTACTTC	CASSARAASGETQYF
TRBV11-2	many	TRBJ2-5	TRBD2	TGTGCCAGCAGCCACCGACTAGCGGGGGTGGCGCAAGAGACCCAGTACTTC	CASSHRLAGVAQETQYF
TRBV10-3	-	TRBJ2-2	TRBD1	TGTGCCATCAGTTCCCTACAGGGGATGGCGAACACCGGGGAGCTGTTTTTT	CAISSLQGMANTGELFF
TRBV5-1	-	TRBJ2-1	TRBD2	TGCGCCAGCAGCTTGTCCGGTGGCGGGGGGCTCAATGAGCAGTTCTTC	CASSLSGGGGLNEQFF
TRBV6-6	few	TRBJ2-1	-	TGTGCCAGCTTTGGGGGAACTAGCTACAATGAGCAGTTCTTC	CASFGGTSYNEQFF
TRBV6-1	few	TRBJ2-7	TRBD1	TGTGCCAGCATTAGAGGACAGGGGGCAGACTCCTACGAGCAGTACTTC	CASIRGQGADSYEQYF
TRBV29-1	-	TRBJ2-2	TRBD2	TGCAGTGGGGAGGGGCCCGGGGAGCTGTTTTTT	CSGEGPGELFF
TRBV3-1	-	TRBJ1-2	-	TGTGCCAGCAGCCAAGATAGGGCAGCCTCTAGAGGCTACACCTTC	CASSQDRAASRGYTF
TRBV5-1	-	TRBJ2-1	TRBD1	TGCGCCAGCAGCGCATACCGCCGGGACAGGGCGGGGAATGAGCAGTTCTTC	CASSAYRRDRAGNEQFF
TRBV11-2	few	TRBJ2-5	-	TGTGCCAGCAGCCTCAGGGGAATTGGGGTGGAGACCCAGTACTTC	CASSLRGIGVETQYF
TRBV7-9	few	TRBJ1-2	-	TGTGCCAGCAGCTTAGCCAGCGTCAGGGAGGTTGCCTATGGCTACACCTTC	CASSLASVREVAYGYTF
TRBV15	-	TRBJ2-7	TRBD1	TGTGCCACCAGCAGGGACAGGGGATGGCAGTACTTC	CATSRDRGWQYF
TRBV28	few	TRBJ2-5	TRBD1	TGTGCCAGCAGGGGAGAAGACAGGGGTCGAAAGACCCAGTACTTC	CASRGEDRGRKTQYF
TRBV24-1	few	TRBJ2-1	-	TGTGCCACCAGTGACAGGGACTCCTCCTCCTACAATGAGCAGTTCTTC	CATSDRDSSSYNEQFF
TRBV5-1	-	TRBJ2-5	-	TGCGCCAGCAGCTATAGCGAGGGAGAGACCCAGTACTTC	CASSYSEGETQYF
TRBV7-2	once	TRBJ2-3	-	TGTGCCAGCAGCTTAGCAGCACAGGGCGGAGGGGCAGATACGCAGTATTTT	CASSLAAQGGGADTQYF
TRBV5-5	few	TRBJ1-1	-	TGTGCCAGTAGCCCCTCATCGATGGACACTGAAGCTTTCTTT	CASSPSSMDTEAFF
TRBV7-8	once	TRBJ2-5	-	TGTGCCAGCAGCTTGAGGCTGTCGGGGGTGGAGACCCGGTACTTC	CASSLRLSGVETRYF
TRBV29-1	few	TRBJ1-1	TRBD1	TGCAGCGGCACGACAGGGTCTATGAACACTGAAGCTTTCTTT	CSGTTGSMNTEAFF
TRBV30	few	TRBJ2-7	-	TGTGCCTGGAATGCAGGGGAGCGGTACGAGCAGTACTTC	CAWNAGERYEQYF
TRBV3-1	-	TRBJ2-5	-	TGTGCCAGTACCCTCGTAGGAAGCGGACAAGAGACCCAGTACTTC	CASTLVGSGQETQYF
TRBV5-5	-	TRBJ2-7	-	TGTGCCAGCAGCCCGGTCCGGGGGCCCTCCTACGAGCAGTACTTC	CASSPVRGPSYEQYF
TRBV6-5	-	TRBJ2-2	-	TGTGCCAGCAGTCGTCATGGGAACACCGGGGAGCTGTTTTTT	CASSRHGNTGELFF
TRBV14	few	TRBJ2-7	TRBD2	TGTGCCAGCAGCCAAGCTGGGACTAGCGGGGGGAACGAGCAGTACTTC	CASSQAGTSGGNEQYF
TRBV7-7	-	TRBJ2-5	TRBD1	TGTGCCAGCAGCTTGGCCGGACAGGTAGAGGAGACCCAGTACTTC	CASSLAGQVEETQYF
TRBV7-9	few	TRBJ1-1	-	TGTGCCAGCAGCTTAGACAGGGCGGCGAGCACTGAAGCTTTCTTT	CASSLDRAASTEAFF
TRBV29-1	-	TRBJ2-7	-	TGCAGCGTTGAACAGGCTGATAGCTCCTACGAGCAGTACTTC	CSVEQADSSYEQYF
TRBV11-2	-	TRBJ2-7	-	TGTGCCAGCAGCCTCACCAGTAGCTCCTACGAGCAGTACTTC	CASSLTSSSYEQYF
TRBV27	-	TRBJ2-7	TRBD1	TGTGCCAGCAGTTTACAGGGGGCCCTCTACGGCGAGCAGTACTTC	CASSLQGALYGEQYF
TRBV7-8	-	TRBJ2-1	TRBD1	TGTGCTAGCAGCCCTTACCGACAGGGATCGTACAATGAGCAGTTCTTC	CASSPYRQGSYNEQFF
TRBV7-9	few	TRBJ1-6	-	TGTGCCAGCAGCCGCGGCGCGCCTAGCTCCTATAATTCACCCCTCCACTTT	CASSRGAPSSYNSPLHF
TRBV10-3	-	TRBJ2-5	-	TGTGCCATCAGTGGGACAGAGGAGACCCAGTACTTC	CAISGTEETQYF
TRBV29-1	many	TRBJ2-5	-	TGCAGCGGTCAAAAAGAGACCCAGTACTTC	CSGQKETQYF
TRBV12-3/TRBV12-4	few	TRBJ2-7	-	TGTGCCAGCAGTTTTAGGCAGAGCTCCTACGAGCAGTACTTC	CASSFRQSSYEQYF
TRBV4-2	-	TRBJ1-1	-	TGTGCCAGCAGCCGCGACTTGTCAGGGGCGAACACTGAAGCTTTCTTT	CASSRDLSGANTEAFF